This T cell receptor beta chain was identified in a study of blood T cell repertoires in COVID-19. About the research overall: Samples taken during acute and convalescent COVID-19 were collected in the United States, Italy and Spain. PBMCs, B-cell-depleted T cells, or T cells provided the cDNA or gDNA that made up the material.

Authors' processing steps: Scientists estimated how many nucleated cells there were by amplifying reference gene primers. The assay was immunoSEQ multiplex PCR, and TCRdb's table has in-frame clones only and misses some. V, J and clone size are taken as reported in that table, and D and trimming were inferred from the DNA itself. This table holds 150,000 to 200,000 clones, 88% found once. Per germline, CDR1 SGHRS and CDR2 YFSETQ. The length of the CDR3 is 11 residues. The ends were cut back, 0 bases at V and 7 bases at J, with 5 bases in the middle. Sequenced material: peripheral blood. The rearrangement uses TRBV5-1 and TRBJ2-7; possibly TRBD1 for D (5 bases). The TCR sequence derives from a young woman with acute or convalescent COVID-19. The CDR3 region has the DNA TGCGCCAGCAGCTTGGAGGGGGAGCAGTACTTC. Protein product: CASSLEGEQYF.